This is a list of T cell receptor beta chains from one sample in a study of shared T cell receptors in the human thymus. The table came from immunoSEQ multiplex PCR; TCRdb's copy has only in-frame clones and leaves some out. Of hundreds of thousands of clones listed, more than 75% are singletons. These data were also reused for a study on human thymus T cells.

Sequencing used thymocytes. Every receptor here comes from a boy under two years old with a congenital heart defect. Both conserved end residues are part of each CDR3. D genes are given only for firm matches. Expanded clones are given a class, and other clones once, few, many or no size at all.

.	.	TRBV19	TRBJ1-5	TGTGCCACCAACGCAGGGGCGAGACAGCCCCAGCATTTT	CATNAGARQPQHF
.	.	TRBV19	TRBJ2-2	TGTGCCAGTAGTATAGAAATTAGAAACACCGGGGAGCTGTTTTTT	CASSIEIRNTGELFF
.	.	TRBV6-1	TRBJ1-1	TGTGCCAGCAGTGAGTCCCGGGTAAGCTGGACTGAAGCTTTCTTT	CASSESRVSWTEAFF
.	.	TRBV7-8	TRBJ1-5	TGTGCCAGCAGCGCCAGGGTGATAGCGCCCCAGCATTTT	CASSARVIAPQHF
TRBD2	.	TRBV28	TRBJ2-7	TGTGCCAGCAGTTTATGCACAGCGCAGCCCGAGCGGGAGAGGGAGCAGTACTTC	CASSLCTAQPEREREQYF
.	.	TRBV9	TRBJ2-2	TGTGCCACCGGAGGGGGGGGCAGGGACACCGGGGAGCTGTTTTTT	CATGGGGRDTGELFF
TRBD2	.	TRBV5-4	TRBJ2-2	TGTGCCAGCAGCTTTACTAGCGGGAGGCCCGCGAACACCGGGGAGCTGTTTTTT	CASSFTSGRPANTGELFF
.	.	TRBV5-1	TRBJ1-2	TGCGCCAGCAGCTCCACTGGGACTACCACCTTAGGGTACACCTTC	CASSSTGTTTLGYTF
.	.	TRBV25-1	TRBJ2-3	TGTGCCAGCAGTGATAGGGGGTGGGATACGCAGTATTTT	CASSDRGWDTQYF
.	.	TRBV4-3	TRBJ2-1	TGCGCCAGCAGCCAAGATATCGGTAATGAGCAGTTCTTC	CASSQDIGNEQFF
TRBD1	few	TRBV19	TRBJ1-2	TGTGCCAGTAGTATTAACAGGGGTCGGAACTATGGCTACACCTTC	CASSINRGRNYGYTF
.	.	TRBV27	TRBJ1-5	TGTGCCAGCAGTTTTAATAGCAATCAGCCCCAGCATTTT	CASSFNSNQPQHF
.	.	TRBV6-5	TRBJ1-6	TGTGCCAGCAGTGGGGGGGAATCACCCCTCCACTTT	CASSGGESPLHF
TRBD1	.	TRBV5-4	TRBJ1-2	TGTGCCAGCAGCTTGGACAGGGGGACCTATGGCTACACCTTC	CASSLDRGTYGYTF
.	.	TRBV6-5	TRBJ1-2	TGTGCCAGCAGTTACTCGACGGGGAACTATGGCTACACCTTC	CASSYSTGNYGYTF
.	.	TRBV4-1	TRBJ1-2	TGCGCCAGCAGCCAAGTCAGAGAGGGGGGGCGCCGGGATAACTATGGCTACACCTTC	CASSQVREGGRRDNYGYTF
TRBD1	.	TRBV6-5	TRBJ1-6	TGTGCCAGCAGTTGCAGGGGGCAGGGGTCACCCCTCCACTTT	CASSCRGQGSPLHF
.	.	TRBV5-1	TRBJ1-2	TGCGCCAGCAGCTTGGCCGGGACAAACTATGGCTACACCTTC	CASSLAGTNYGYTF
TRBD1	.	TRBV9	TRBJ2-5	TGTGCCAGCAGCGCGAGGGGGCCGGGTGGAGAGACCCAGTACTTC	CASSARGPGGETQYF
.	.	TRBV9	TRBJ2-2	TGTGCCAGCAGCGTAGTGACAGGACCCACCGGGGAGCTGTTTTTT	CASSVVTGPTGELFF
.	.	TRBV19	TRBJ1-5	TGTGCCAGTAGTGCGAGCTACAGGGGCAATCAGCCCCAGCATTTT	CASSASYRGNQPQHF
.	.	TRBV12-5	TRBJ2-1	TGTGCTAGTGGTTTGGGGGGAACAGGGAACAATGAGCAGTTCTTC	CASGLGGTGNNEQFF
TRBD1	.	TRBV18	TRBJ2-7	TGTGCCAGCTCACCACCAAGCTTCGACAGGGGCAACGAGCAGTACTTC	CASSPPSFDRGNEQYF
TRBD2	.	TRBV7-2	TRBJ2-1	TGTGCCAGCAGCTTAGGGACTAGCGGCTTCAATGAGCAGTTCTTC	CASSLGTSGFNEQFF
.	.	TRBV10-3	TRBJ1-5	TGTGCCATCAGTGAGTCCGAGGCCAATCAGCCCCAGCATTTT	CAISESEANQPQHF
TRBD2	.	TRBV29-1	TRBJ2-7	TGCAGCGTGGGGGGGGACGAGCAGTACTTC	CSVGGDEQYF
TRBD2	.	TRBV18	TRBJ2-7	TGTGCCAGCTCACCATCTAGCGGGGACCCCCCCTACGAGCAGTACTTC	CASSPSSGDPPYEQYF
.	once	TRBV9	TRBJ2-5	TGTGCCAGCAGCGAGCGGGGCTGGGGCAGGGGTTGTGGAGAGACCCAGTACTTC	CASSERGWGRGCGETQYF
TRBD2	.	TRBV9	TRBJ2-1	TGTGCCAGCAGCGGTTTACTAGCGGGGGGCTCCTACAATGAGCAGTTCTTC	CASSGLLAGGSYNEQFF
TRBD1	few	TRBV28	TRBJ1-3	TGTGCCAGCAGTTTAGTGGGCAGGGGGGGAAACACCATATATTTT	CASSLVGRGGNTIYF
.	once	TRBV14	TRBJ2-7	TGTGCCAGCAGCCGGGTCCCGGGACAAGATTCCTACGAGCAGTACTTC	CASSRVPGQDSYEQYF
.	.	TRBV4-3	TRBJ2-1	TGCGCCAGCAGCCGAACCGGTGTCGCCTACAATGAGCAGTTCTTC	CASSRTGVAYNEQFF
TRBD1	.	TRBV7-6	TRBJ1-5	TGTGCCAGCAGCTTAGGTCCCCCGGGACAGGCTCCCCCTCAGCCCCAGCATTTT	CASSLGPPGQAPPQPQHF
TRBD2	.	TRBV28	TRBJ2-2	TGTGCCAGCAGCCCGGGGAGGGGCGCGGGCACCGGGGAGCTGTTTTTT	CASSPGRGAGTGELFF
.	.	TRBV9	TRBJ2-1	TGTGCCAGCAGCGCTTCTCCGTGGACAGCCGCCTACAATGAGCAGTTCTTC	CASSASPWTAAYNEQFF
TRBD2	.	TRBV5-1	TRBJ2-1	TGCGCCAGCAGCTTGGGACTAGCGGGGGACAATGAGCAGTTCTTC	CASSLGLAGDNEQFF
.	.	TRBV19	TRBJ2-7	TGTGCCAGTAGTATAGGGCCAGGTGACTCCTACGAGCAGTACTTC	CASSIGPGDSYEQYF
TRBD1	.	TRBV6-1	TRBJ1-5	TGTGCCAGCAGTGAAAGACAGGGGAGCAATCAGCCCCAGCATTTT	CASSERQGSNQPQHF
.	.	TRBV27	TRBJ2-3	TGTGCCAGCAGTCTGGCGACAGGGACTAGCACAGATACGCAGTATTTT	CASSLATGTSTDTQYF
.	.	TRBV27	TRBJ2-7	TGTGCCAGCAGTCCAAACAGGGACGAGCAGTACTTC	CASSPNRDEQYF
TRBD1	.	TRBV27	TRBJ1-2	TGTGCCAGCAGTCGGACAGGGGGCCCATCTATTCGCTACACCTTC	CASSRTGGPSIRYTF
TRBD2	.	TRBV7-9	TRBJ2-2	TGTGCCAGCAGCTTAGTAAGCGGGGCCGGGGAGCTGTTTTTT	CASSLVSGAGELFF
.	.	TRBV5-6	TRBJ2-2	TGTGCCAGCAGCTTGGGTATCGGGGAGCTGTTTTTT	CASSLGIGELFF
TRBD2	.	TRBV29-1	TRBJ2-5	TGCAGCGTTGGCCTACGACTAGCCCAAGAGACCCAGTACTTC	CSVGLRLAQETQYF